The 14 T cell receptor beta chains below all came from one sample that was sequenced in a study of tissue T cells after allogeneic stem cell transplantation. This table comes from immunoSEQ multiplex PCR, and its TCRdb copy is limited to in-frame clones, with some not included. The repertoire consists of tens of thousands of clones, with about 73% occurring once and the leading ten covering 0.55%. What was sequenced was sorted cells pooled from one or two spleens. The source is a pool of C57BL/6 mice in good health.

This clone was seen only a few times. These gene names are mouse names. The read falls 1 residue short of the CDR3 end, and the missing part is taken from the germline J gene. This chain connects TRBV1 to TRBJ2-7; 10 positions agree with TRBD1. Looked up from germline, CDR1 is NSQYPW and CDR2 is LRSPGD (reference sequence). The ends lost 3 bases at V and 3 bases at J; junction bases unmatched: 5. This CDR3 has 15 residues. CDR3 bases read: TGCACCTGCAGTGCCCCCGGGACAGGGGTCTATGAACAGTAC. Encoded protein: CTCSAPGTGVYEQY. The whole CDR3 is CTCSAPGTGVYEQYF. The full variable domain, its missing parts supplied by reference TRBV1 and TRBJ2-7, is VTLLEQNPRWRLVPRGQAVNLRCILKNSQYPWMSWYQQDLQKQLQWLFTLRSPGDKEVKSLPGADYLATRVTDTELRLQVANMSQGRTLYCTCSAPGTGVYEQYFGPGTRLTVL.

Turning to this clone: Mouse names are used for the genes. The CDR3 end falls 1 residue outside the read, so it is completed with the germline J gene. The chain combines TRBV26 with TRBJ2-4; D not certain. CDR3 length: 14 residues. CDR1 and CDR2 (germline): KGHPV, FQNQEV (reference sequence). Trimming shortened V by 5 bases and J by 0 bases, and 9 bases separated the two germline ends. CDR3: CASSVQMSQNTLYF. CDR3 bases read: TGTGCCAGCAGTGTACAGATGAGTCAAAACACCTTGTAC. Supplemented by reference TRBV26 and TRBJ2-4, the full variable domain reads NSKVIQTPRYLVKGQGQKAKMRCIPEKGHPVVFWYQQNKNNEFKFLINFQNQEVLQQIDMTEKRFSAECPSNSPCSLEIQSSEAGDSALYLCASSVQMSQNTLYFGAGTRLSVL.

The sample holds one count of this clone. Gene labels here are mouse ones. Coverage ceases 1 residue before the CDR3 finishes, and the germline J gene fills in the end. The chain is built from TRBV16 and TRBJ2-1, with a possible D match to TRBD2 (7 bases). Trimming took 1 base from V and 4 from J, leaving 11 bases between them. This CDR3 spans 15 amino acids. Germline V gene sequence: CDR1 SGHSA, CDR2 FRNQAP. CDR3 bases read: TGTGCAAGCAGCTTAGGGGGGGCGCGGTATGCTGAGCAGTTC. Its protein is CASSLGGARYAEQF. In full, the CDR3 reads CASSLGGARYAEQFF.

Turning to this clone: Germline and genes: mouse. From the germline J gene comes the end of the CDR3, since the read stops 1 residue before it. The chain joins TRBV12-1 to TRBJ2-1, with 7 bases matching TRBD1. Germline V lookup: CDR1 SGHSN, CDR2 HYEKVE. V lost 0 bases and J lost 0; bases outside the gene matches: 1. The CDR3 is 15 residues long. The CDR3 loop is CASSLRDSNYAEQFF. Incomplete CDR3 DNA: TGTGCCAGCTCTCTCCGGGACAGTAACTATGCTGAGCAGTTC.

This clone was recorded a few times. Mouse gene names and germline throughout. The CDR3 end lies 1 residue beyond the end of the read and is filled in from the germline J gene. The chain recombines TRBV14 with TRBJ2-7; 8 bases are a match to TRBD2. Per the germline V gene, CDR1 is SGHDT and CDR2 is FRDEAV. This CDR3 is built from 15 residues. Trimming removed 2 bases from V and 0 bases from J; junction bases left unmatched: 4. The CDR3 bases that were read are TGTGCCAGCAGTTTAAACTGGGGGAGCTCCTATGAACAGTAC. This codes for CASSLNWGSSYEQY. The complete CDR3 protein is CASSLNWGSSYEQYF.

Comments on this clone: Germline and genes here are mouse. The observed sequence ends 1 residue before the CDR3 terminus, with the missing tail filled in from the germline J gene. The chain carries TRBV13-1 and TRBJ1-4, with a possible D match to TRBD1 (6 bases). V was shortened by 6 bases and J by 4 bases, with 10 bases between the two germline ends. Per germline, CDR1 NSHNY and CDR2 SYGAGN. The length of the CDR3 is 13 residues. The CDR3 DNA, read in part, is TGTGCCAGCACCGGGACAATCAACGAAAGATTATTT. It specifies CASTGTINERLF. The entire CDR3 is CASTGTINERLFF. The entire variable domain, with the rest obtained from reference TRBV13-1 and TRBJ1-4, is as follows: EAAVTQSPRNKVTVTGGNVTLSCRQTNSHNYMYWYRQDTGHGLRLIHYSYGAGNLRIGDVPDGYKATRTTQEDFFLLLELASPSQTSLYFCASTGTINERLFFGHGTKLSVL.

In the case of this clone: All gene names here are mouse names. The read ends 1 residue before the CDR3 terminus; that terminus is restored from the germline J gene. The rearrangement links TRBV13-2 to TRBJ1-6; perhaps TRBD1 as D (5 bases). TRBJ1-6 qualifies as an ORF whose function is uncertain. CDR1 and CDR2 (germline): NNHNN, SYGAGS (reference sequence). V lost 0 bases, J lost 0 bases, and 7 bases lay in between. This CDR3 contains 16 residues. CDR3 bases read: TGTGCCAGCGGTGATGGGGGCAATTCCTATAATTCGCCCCTCTAC. Protein sequence: CASGDGGNSYNSPLY. The entire CDR3 protein reads CASGDGGNSYNSPLYF.

Comments on this clone: These gene names are mouse names. The read halts 1 residue ahead of the CDR3 end, with the missing end drawn from the germline J gene. The chain couples TRBV13-2 to TRBJ1-6, with 7 bases lining up with TRBD1. TRBJ1-6 is an ORF; its function is uncertain. This CDR3 is built from 13 residues. Germline assignment: CDR1 NNHNN and CDR2 SYGAGS (reference sequence). The ends lost 1 base at V and 11 bases at J; junction bases unmatched: 3. The covered CDR3 bases are TGTGCCAGCGGTGATTACAGGGGAGCGCCCCTCTAC. It is translated as CASGDYRGAPLY. The whole CDR3 region reads CASGDYRGAPLYF.

Details on this clone: Gene names follow the mouse nomenclature. The read is 1 residue too short to cover the CDR3 end, so that end is filled in from the germline J gene. This sequence joins TRBV29 and TRBJ2-3, with 8 bases lining up with TRBD2. The CDR3 length is 15 residues. J lost 3 bases, V lost 0 bases, and 2 bases had no gene match. Germline V lookup: CDR1 MSHET, CDR2 SYDVDS. Incomplete CDR3 DNA: TGTGCTAGCAGTTTATCCTGGGGGGCGGCAGAAACGCTGTAT. It encodes CASSLSWGAAETLY. The entire CDR3 protein is CASSLSWGAAETLYF. Complete variable domain (other parts from reference TRBV29 and TRBJ2-3): DMKVTQMPRYLIKRMGENVLLECGQDMSHETMYWYRQDPGLGLQLIYISYDVDSNSEGDIPKGYRVSRKKREHFSLILDSAKTNQTSVYFCASSLSWGAAETLYFGSGTRLTVL.

Concerning this clone itself: The gene symbols are mouse symbols. The read gets to within 1 residue of the CDR3 end, and the germline J gene fills in the rest. The chain combines TRBV13-1 with TRBJ2-3, with TRBD2 identical over 9 bases. J gave up 5 bases and V 2 bases, and 3 bases lay outside the gene matches. Germline V gene sequence: CDR1 NSHNY, CDR2 SYGAGN. The CDR3 covers 14 residues. The sequenced CDR3 bases are TGTGCCAGCAGTGAGAGGGACTGGGAAGAAACGCTGTAT. It is translated as CASSERDWEETLY. The whole CDR3 sequence is CASSERDWEETLYF.

As for this clone: The gene names here belong to mouse. The read gets to within 1 residue of the CDR3 end, and the germline J gene fills in the rest. The chain carries TRBV15 and TRBJ2-3; 8 bases fit TRBD2. This CDR3 is 15 amino acids long. Germline V gene sequence: CDR1 SGHND, CDR2 FRSKSL. With V trimmed by 5 bases and J by 1 base, 5 bases remained unmatched. CDR3 amino acids: CASSRWGVGAETLYF. The CDR3 bases that were read are TGTGCCAGCAGTCGCTGGGGGGTGGGTGCAGAAACGCTGTAT.

For this clone: Mouse gene names and germline throughout. Read coverage stops 1 residue before the CDR3 terminus; the germline J gene supplies the remainder. The gene calls are TRBV13-3 and TRBJ2-4; 10 bases fit TRBD2. V lost 0 bases, J lost 0 bases, and 1 base stayed unmatched. Germline-derived CDR1 and CDR2 are NNHDY and SYVADS. The CDR3 runs to 16 residues. The CDR3 loop is CASSDVLGGSQNTLYF. The part of the CDR3 DNA that was read is TGTGCCAGCAGTGATGTACTGGGGGGGAGTCAAAACACCTTGTAC.

Comment on this clone: The gene names here belong to mouse. The read halts 1 residue ahead of the CDR3 end, with the missing end drawn from the germline J gene. The genes are TRBV13-3 and TRBJ2-4; D unclear. From germline, CDR1 is NNHDY and CDR2 SYVADS. Trimming took off 1 base at V and 0 bases at J, with 6 bases between the two ends. CDR3 length equals 14 residues. CDR3 bases read: TGTGCCAGCAGTGATAGACTTAGTCAAAACACCTTGTAC. This codes for CASSDRLSQNTLY. The whole CDR3 reads CASSDRLSQNTLYF.

For this clone: Mouse gene names apply. The read is 1 residue too short to cover the CDR3 end, so that end is filled in from the germline J gene. The chain uses TRBV13-3 and TRBJ1-6; TRBD1 matches at 12 bases. TRBJ1-6 is an ORF; its function is uncertain. Looked up from germline, CDR1 is NNHDY and CDR2 is SYVADS. After removal of 4 bases from V and 6 bases from J, the junction contained 5 bases not matched to a gene. The CDR3 is made up of 16 amino acids. The CDR3 bases that were read are TGTGCCAGCAGTACCGGGACAGGGGGCGGTAATTCGCCCCTCTAC. It is translated as CASSTGTGGGNSPLY. The entire CDR3 protein reads CASSTGTGGGNSPLYF.